The 30 T cell receptor beta chains reported below all come from one sample, sequenced in a study of cytomegalovirus exposure and HLA in healthy donors (dated by TCRdb to between 2016 and 2019). Library preparation employed the immunoSEQ multiplex PCR assay. For the multiplex PCR, a mixture combining 60 forward primers for TCR Vbeta segments and 13 reverse primers for TCR Jbeta segments was used. Here the immuneACCESS table is served through TCRdb, limited to in-frame sequences with V and J called. Missing clones are a known gap in these copies; in checked studies unresolved V genes cover under half, and the rest lacks a known reason. A total of 95,000 to 150,000 clones appear in this sample, around 78% of them only once. About 1.8% of the sample comes from the top ten. Input material: PBMCs. The origin of the receptors is a man aged 45-65 years in good health and CMV-seronegative.

The chain has TRBV2 and TRBJ2-2; 9 nucleotides line up with TRBD2. Trimming at V came to 7 bases and at J to 2 bases, leaving 8 bases not matched to a gene. The CDR3 loop spans 16 amino acids. Germline CDR1 SNHLY, CDR2 FYNNEI. CDR3 region: CASKSSSGVNTGELFF. DNA for the CDR3: TGTGCCAGCAAAAGCTCTAGCGGGGTTAACACCGGGGAGCTGTTTTTT.

The chain has TRBV5-6 and TRBJ2-5, with 12 bases identical to TRBD2. Germline V gene lookup returns CDR1 SGHDT and CDR2 YYEEEE. The CDR3 contains 17 residues. The junction had 6 bases not matched to a gene; V was cut back by 2 bases and J by 1 base. The CDR3 DNA is TGTGCCAGCAGCTTAGGACTAGCGGGGACCTCCCAAGAGACCCAGTACTTC. Its protein product is CASSLGLAGTSQETQYF.

This clone was counted a few times. The chain employs TRBV25-1 and TRBJ2-6; D might be TRBD2 (6 bases). Germline V gene lookup returns CDR1 MGHDK and CDR2 SYGVNS. The CDR3 sequence is 16 residues long. V was pared by 0 bases and J by 2 bases, with 8 bases between. The CDR3 sequence is CASSEYSGAGANVLTF. For the CDR3, the DNA is TGTGCCAGCAGTGAATATTCGGGGGCTGGGGCCAACGTCCTGACTTTC.

The chain uses TRBV13 and TRBJ2-1; 7 nucleotides match TRBD1. V was pared by 0 bases and J by 7 bases, with 3 bases of the junction left unmatched. Germline CDR1 is PRHDT and CDR2 is FYEKMQ (reference sequence). The CDR3 runs 14 residues. For the CDR3, the DNA is TGTGCCAGCAGCTTAGGCCACAGGGGTAATGAGCAGTTCTTC. Protein sequence: CASSLGHRGNEQFF.

CDR3 sequence: CASSLGGRSSYNSPLHF. The DNA of the CDR3 is TGTGCCAGCAGCTTAGGAGGTCGCAGCTCCTATAATTCACCCCTCCACTTT. The chain links TRBV7-2 to TRBJ1-6; no clear D. The V gene lost 1 base and the J gene lost 0 bases, with 10 bases spanning the gap. Per germline, CDR1 SGHTA and CDR2 FQGNSA. This CDR3 has 17 amino acids.

This chain links TRBV14 with TRBJ2-5, with D possibly being TRBD2 (6 bases). V was trimmed by 1 base and J by 5 bases, leaving 17 bases between them. The length of the CDR3 is 16 residues. Germline CDR1 SGHDN, CDR2 FVKESK. The CDR3, as DNA: TGTGCCAGCAGCCAAGGTATGGGCCTCCGGGGGGAGACCCAGTACTTC. Translated, it gives CASSQGMGLRGETQYF.

The V call is TRBV11-2, the J call TRBJ2-1; 7 nucleotides agree with TRBD2. Germline values: CDR1 SGHAT, CDR2 FQNNGV. J gave up 9 bases and V 5 bases, and 13 bases lay outside the gene matches. The CDR3 is 15 residues long. CDR3: CASSIAGRTWGEQFF. DNA for the CDR3: TGTGCCAGCAGCATAGCCGGGAGGACTTGGGGTGAGCAGTTCTTC.

J is TRBJ1-5 and V is TRBV2; weak D call: TRBD1 (5 bases). The CDR3 has 14 residues. Trimming left V 6 bases short and J 9 bases short, with 18 bases between. Looked up from germline, CDR1 is SNHLY and CDR2 is FYNNEI. The CDR3 DNA reads TGTGCCAGCAGCCTCAGGGTCCCAATTTCGCCCCAGCATTTT. This encodes CASSLRVPISPQHF.

This sequence joins TRBV15 and TRBJ1-1; TRBD1 matches 7 bases. The length of the CDR3 is 13 residues. The ends lost 8 bases at V and 4 bases at J; junction bases unmatched: 7. Germline V gene sequence: CDR1 LNHNV, CDR2 YYDKDF (reference sequence). CDR3 sequence reads: CATSGQAATEAFF. The DNA of the CDR3 is TGTGCCACCTCAGGACAGGCAGCCACTGAAGCTTTCTTT.

V usage is TRBV5-4 and J usage is TRBJ2-7, with 9 bases lining up with TRBD2. V was pared by 4 bases and J by 1 base, with 6 bases of the junction left unmatched. The CDR3 sequence is 15 residues long. Germline V gene lookup returns CDR1 SGHNT and CDR2 YYREEE (reference sequence). The CDR3 DNA sequence: TGTGCCAGCAGCCCCGCGGGGGGGCGATCCTACGAGCAGTACTTC. Translated, it gives CASSPAGGRSYEQYF.

The genes are TRBV5-1 and TRBJ1-1; D not resolved. CDR1 and CDR2 from the germline V gene are SGHRS and YFSETQ. Trimming shortened V by 2 bases and J by 0 bases, and 8 bases separated the two germline ends. There are 14 residues in the CDR3. Here the CDR3 DNA reads TGCGCCAGCAGCTTTAACAGTATGAACACTGAAGCTTTCTTT. Amino acid sequence: CASSFNSMNTEAFF.

This clone was seen just once. V and J are TRBV10-3 and TRBJ2-3, with 7 bases that match TRBD2. Germline CDR1 is ENHRY and CDR2 is SYGVKD. The CDR3 is made up of 15 amino acids. V was clipped by 4 bases and J by 5 bases; unmatched bases: 9. The CDR3 sequence is CAISASTGGLDTQYF. The CDR3 DNA reads as TGTGCCATCAGTGCCTCCACGGGGGGATTAGATACGCAGTATTTT.

This chain joins TRBV29-1 and TRBJ1-1; 9 bases are shared with TRBD1. The CDR3 runs 15 residues. The trim removed 3 bases at V and 3 bases at J, leaving 8 bases unmatched. Per the germline V gene, CDR1 is SQVTM and CDR2 is ANQGSEA. CDR3 sequence (DNA): TGCAGCGTTGACCCAATACAGGGGGCCCACACTGAAGCTTTCTTT. Encoded protein: CSVDPIQGAHTEAFF.

The rearrangement joins TRBV18 to TRBJ2-1, with 16 bases that match TRBD2. This CDR3 region has 17 residues. V lost 5 bases and J lost 10; bases outside the gene matches: 11. Per germline, CDR1 KGHSH and CDR2 LQKENI. The CDR3 bases are TGTGCCAGCTCAAATCGTCCGGGACTAGCGGGGGGGGACGAGCAGTTCTTC. It specifies CASSNRPGLAGGDEQFF.

J is TRBJ1-2 and V is TRBV18; the D gene is possibly TRBD1 (5 bases). V lost 2 bases and J 6 bases, leaving 10 bases between the germline ends. The CDR3 contains 13 residues. Germline values: CDR1 KGHSH, CDR2 LQKENI. The CDR3 sequence is CASSPRQGDGYTF. The DNA for the CDR3 is TGTGCCAGCTCACCAAGGCAGGGTGATGGCTACACCTTC.

The chain combines TRBV11-2 with TRBJ1-1; 7 nucleotides line up with TRBD1. The CDR3 covers 14 residues. CDR1 SGHAT and CDR2 FQNNGV come from the germline V gene. Trimming took 6 bases from V and 4 from J; bases not matched to a gene: 8. The CDR3 DNA reads TGTGCCAGCAGAGGGGCCCAGGGGGGCACTGAAGCTTTCTTT. Translated: CASRGAQGGTEAFF.

The gene calls are TRBV21-1 and TRBJ2-3; TRBD1, the table's D call, was not compared with the DNA. TRBV21-1 is classified as a pseudogene. The CDR3 sequence is 18 residues long. The CDR3 DNA reads TGTGCCAGCATCCTAAAGGGGGCCCGGGACCCCAGTCCAGATACGCAGTATTTT. It encodes CASILKGARDPSPDTQYF.

The J gene is TRBJ1-2, the V gene TRBV4-1, with 10 bases identical to TRBD1. The CDR3 runs to 17 residues. Germline loops: CDR1 MGHRA, CDR2 YSYEKL. V was clipped by 3 bases and J by 5 bases; unmatched bases: 12. CDR3 in amino acids: CASSQGPTGGAAYGYTF. The CDR3 DNA sequence: TGCGCCAGCAGCCAGGGCCCGACAGGGGGCGCGGCGTATGGCTACACCTTC.

The chain carries TRBV5-1 and TRBJ2-1, with TRBD2 matching 8 bases. Losses at the gene ends were 3 bases for V and 9 bases for J; bases not matched to a gene: 14. Germline V lookup: CDR1 SGHRS, CDR2 YFSETQ. This CDR3 contains 16 residues. The CDR3 DNA is TGCGCCAGCAGCTCCCAAGCGGGACTAGTAGAGGGTGAGCAGTTCTTC. Its protein is CASSSQAGLVEGEQFF.

The chain couples TRBV5-4 to TRBJ1-2, with D hard to call. Between the trimmed V and J ends, which lost 0 bases and 2 bases, there was a span of 14 bases. CDR3 length: 16 residues. In germline, CDR1 is SGHNT, CDR2 YYREEE (reference sequence). The CDR3 nucleotides read TGTGCCAGCAGCTTGGCCAGAGGCTACATGAACTATGGCTACACCTTC. Its protein is CASSLARGYMNYGYTF.

This chain links TRBV18 with TRBJ2-2, with D uncertain. This CDR3 contains 13 residues. The V end lost 6 bases, the J end lost 4 bases, and 9 bases lay between the germline ends. From germline, CDR1 is KGHSH and CDR2 LQKENI. The CDR3 sequence: CASSLLSTGELFF. CDR3 nucleotides: TGTGCCAGCTCTTTGCTTAGCACCGGGGAGCTGTTTTTT.

J is TRBJ1-1 and V is TRBV29-1; TRBD1 aligns across 7 bases. The CDR3 is made up of 17 amino acids. Looked up from germline, CDR1 is SQVTM and CDR2 is ANQGSEA. V lost 0 bases and J lost 3; bases outside the gene matches: 13. The DNA of the CDR3 is TGCAGCGTTGAAGAGCTGTCCGGGACAGATCCGGACACTGAAGCTTTCTTT. Residues: CSVEELSGTDPDTEAFF.

This sequence joins TRBV18 and TRBJ1-2; 8 bases agree with TRBD1. The CDR3 has 14 residues. The V and J ends lost 8 bases and 6 bases, in that order; junction bases with no gene match: 11. Per the germline V gene, CDR1 is KGHSH and CDR2 is LQKENI. DNA of the CDR3: TGTGCCAGCCGACTGGACAGGGCCTTCGATGGCTACACCTTC. Its protein product is CASRLDRAFDGYTF.

The rearrangement links TRBV10-1 to TRBJ1-2; D is uncertain. Germline CDR1 reads WNHNN; CDR2 reads SYGVQD (reference sequence). This CDR3 has 14 amino acids. V lost 4 bases to trimming and J lost 4 bases, with 13 bases between them. The CDR3 reads CASSAWAGSYGYTF. The DNA of the CDR3 is TGCGCCAGCAGTGCTTGGGCAGGTAGCTATGGCTACACCTTC.

V is TRBV15 and J is TRBJ1-1, with 8 bases that match TRBD1. CDR1 and CDR2 from the germline V gene are LNHNV and YYDKDF (reference sequence). This CDR3 is built from 14 residues. Trimming cost V 8 bases and J 1 base; bases outside gene matches: 6. The CDR3 here is CATRTGNTNTEAFF. CDR3 nucleotides: TGTGCCACCCGGACAGGGAACACGAACACTGAAGCTTTCTTT.

The sample holds one count of this clone. The rearrangement links TRBV7-7 to TRBJ1-2; TRBD1 might be the D (6 bases). The V end lost 6 bases, the J end lost 12 bases, and 11 bases lay between the germline ends. CDR1 and CDR2 from the germline V gene are SSHAT and FNYEAQ (reference sequence). This CDR3 has 10 residues. The CDR3 DNA reads as TGTGCCAGCAGGTGGGCAGGGGACACCTTC. Residues: CASRWAGDTF.

The chain is built from TRBV5-7 and TRBJ2-7; D not certain. TRBV5-7 is known as an ORF, though its function is uncertain. V gave up 1 base and J gave up 2 bases, with 13 bases separating them. The CDR3 loop spans 15 amino acids. CDR3 sequence (DNA): TGTGCCAGCAGCTTGTATCCTGAGTTTCCCTACGAGCAGTACTTC. Residues: CASSLYPEFPYEQYF.

The chain joins TRBV9 to TRBJ2-7, with a tentative D call TRBD2 (5 bases). V was cut by 2 bases and J by 5 bases, with 14 bases left in between. The CDR3 sequence is 14 residues long. CDR1 is SGDLS and CDR2 is YYNGEE in the germline V gene. The CDR3, as DNA: TGTGCCAGCAGCGTTCAAGAGACTACGAACGAGCAGTACTTC. Its translation is CASSVQETTNEQYF.

This clone was counted only a few times. J is TRBJ2-5 and V is TRBV7-2; 9 bases line up with TRBD1. Looked up from germline, CDR1 is SGHTA and CDR2 is FQGNSA. V lost 3 bases, J lost 5 bases, and 4 bases stayed unmatched. The CDR3 has 14 amino acids. CDR3 region: CASSLNRGLETQYF. In DNA, the CDR3 is TGTGCCAGCAGCTTGAACAGGGGGCTGGAGACCCAGTACTTC.

The V and J genes are TRBV28 and TRBJ1-2; D might be TRBD1 (6 bases). The germline V and J ends were trimmed by 3 bases and 3 bases, with 8 bases remaining between them. Germline V CDR1 and CDR2: MDHEN, SYDVKM. The length of the CDR3 is 13 residues. The CDR3 spells CASSFRGYYGYTF. As DNA, the CDR3 is TGTGCCAGCAGTTTCAGGGGATACTATGGCTACACCTTC.